A single sample is the source of the 5 T cell receptor beta chains below, sequenced in a study of cytomegalovirus exposure and HLA in healthy donors. Primers for the PCR totalled 60 Vbeta and 13 Jbeta. Libraries were prepared by immunoSEQ multiplex PCR; TCRdb keeps only in-frame clonotypes and omits some of them. The table records approximately 140,000 clones, roughly four fifths of them present only once. The material sequenced was PBMCs. The receptors were sampled from a woman between 50 and 59 years old in good health and CMV-seronegative.

This CDR3 is CSAPRLSTSNEQFF. CDR3 in DNA: TGCAGCGCCCCTAGATTGTCGACCTCCAATGAGCAGTTCTTC. The chain uses TRBV29-1 and TRBJ2-1, with D hard to call. The germline V gene encodes CDR1 SQVTM and CDR2 ANQGSEA. Trimming left V 7 bases short and J 6 bases short, with 19 bases between. This CDR3 comprises 14 residues.

The chain combines TRBV27 with TRBJ1-5, with D uncertain. Germline CDR1 and CDR2: MNHEY and SMNVEV (reference sequence). The CDR3 has 12 residues. V lost 3 bases and J 4 bases, leaving 4 bases between the germline ends. CDR3 coding DNA: TGTGCCAGCAGTTTTAATAATCAGCCCCAGCATTTT. It translates to CASSFNNQPQHF.

This sequence joins TRBV4-1 and TRBJ2-3, with a tentative D call TRBD2 (5 bases). The CDR3 has 14 residues. Looked up from germline, CDR1 is MGHRA and CDR2 is YSYEKL. The ends were cut back, 3 bases at V and 2 bases at J, with 9 bases in the middle. CDR3 bases: TGCGCCAGCAGCCAGCCCGGGGACACAGATACGCAGTATTTT. Its translation is CASSQPGDTDTQYF.

J is TRBJ1-1 and V is TRBV5-4, with 7 bases matching TRBD1. In germline, CDR1 is SGHNT, CDR2 YYREEE (reference sequence). V shed 4 bases and J 6 bases; nucleotides not matched to a gene: 12. This CDR3 is built from 15 residues. CDR3 coding DNA: TGTGCCAGCAGCGTCCCCGGGACAGAAAACTCTGAAGCTTTCTTT. It encodes CASSVPGTENSEAFF.

The J gene is TRBJ2-5, the V gene TRBV7-9, with 8 bases fitting TRBD2. CDR1 and CDR2 (germline): SEHNR, FQNEAQ (reference sequence). The CDR3 loop spans 15 amino acids. V was clipped by 4 bases and J by 4 bases; unmatched bases: 8. CDR3: CASSSHGLATETQYF. The CDR3 DNA follows: TGTGCCAGCAGCTCCCATGGACTAGCCACAGAGACCCAGTACTTC.